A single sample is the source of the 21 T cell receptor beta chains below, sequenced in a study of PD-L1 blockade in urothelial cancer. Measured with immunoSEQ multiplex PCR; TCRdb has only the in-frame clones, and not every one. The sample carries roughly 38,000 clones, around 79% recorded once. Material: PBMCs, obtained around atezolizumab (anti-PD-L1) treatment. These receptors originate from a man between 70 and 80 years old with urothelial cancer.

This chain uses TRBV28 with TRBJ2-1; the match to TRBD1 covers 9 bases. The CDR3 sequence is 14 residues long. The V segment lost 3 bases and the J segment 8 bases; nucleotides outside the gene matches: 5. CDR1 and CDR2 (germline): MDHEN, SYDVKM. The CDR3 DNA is TGTGCCAGCAGTTTGGGACAGGGCTCTTATGAGCAGTTCTTC. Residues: CASSLGQGSYEQFF.

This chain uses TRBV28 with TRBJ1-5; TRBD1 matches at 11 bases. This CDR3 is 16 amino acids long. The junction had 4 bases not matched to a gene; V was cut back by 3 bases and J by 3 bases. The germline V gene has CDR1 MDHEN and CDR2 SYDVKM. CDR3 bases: TGTGCCAGCAGTTTCCCGGACAGGGGGCCCAATCAGCCCCAGCATTTT. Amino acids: CASSFPDRGPNQPQHF.

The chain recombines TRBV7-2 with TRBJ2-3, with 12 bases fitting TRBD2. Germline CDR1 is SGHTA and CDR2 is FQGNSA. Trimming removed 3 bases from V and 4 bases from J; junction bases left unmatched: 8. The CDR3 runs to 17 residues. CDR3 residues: CASSFRLAGGPPDTQYF. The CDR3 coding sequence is TGTGCCAGCAGCTTTAGGCTAGCGGGGGGGCCCCCAGATACGCAGTATTTT.

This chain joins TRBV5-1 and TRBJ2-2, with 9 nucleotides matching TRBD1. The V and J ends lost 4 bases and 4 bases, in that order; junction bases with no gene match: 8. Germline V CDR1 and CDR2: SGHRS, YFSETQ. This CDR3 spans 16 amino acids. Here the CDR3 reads CASSQSTGGGTGELFF. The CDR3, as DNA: TGCGCCAGCAGCCAATCGACAGGGGGTGGCACCGGGGAGCTGTTTTTT.

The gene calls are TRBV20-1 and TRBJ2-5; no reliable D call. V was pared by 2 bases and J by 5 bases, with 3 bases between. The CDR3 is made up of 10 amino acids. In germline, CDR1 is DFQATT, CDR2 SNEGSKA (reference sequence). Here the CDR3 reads CSARLETQYF. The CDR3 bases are TGCAGTGCTAGACTTGAGACCCAGTACTTC.

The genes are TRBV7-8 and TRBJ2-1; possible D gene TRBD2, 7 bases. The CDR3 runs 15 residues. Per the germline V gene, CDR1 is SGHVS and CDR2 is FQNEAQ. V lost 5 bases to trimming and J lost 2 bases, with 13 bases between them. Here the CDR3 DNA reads TGTGCCAGCAGCGCCCTAGGGGGGGCCTACAATGAGCAGTTCTTC. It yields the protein CASSALGGAYNEQFF. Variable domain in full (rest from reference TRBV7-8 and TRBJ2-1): GAGVSQSPRYKVAKRGQDVALRCDPISGHVSLFWYQQALGQGPEFLTYFQNEAQLDKSGLPSDRFFAERPEGSVSTLKIQRTQQEDSAVYLCASSALGGAYNEQFFGPGTRLTVL.

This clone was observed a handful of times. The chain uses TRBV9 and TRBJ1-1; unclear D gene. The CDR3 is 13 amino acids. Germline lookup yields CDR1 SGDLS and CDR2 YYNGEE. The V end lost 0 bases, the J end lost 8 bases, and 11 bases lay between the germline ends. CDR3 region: CASSVAVTTEAFF. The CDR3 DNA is TGTGCCAGCAGCGTAGCGGTCACTACCGAAGCTTTCTTT.

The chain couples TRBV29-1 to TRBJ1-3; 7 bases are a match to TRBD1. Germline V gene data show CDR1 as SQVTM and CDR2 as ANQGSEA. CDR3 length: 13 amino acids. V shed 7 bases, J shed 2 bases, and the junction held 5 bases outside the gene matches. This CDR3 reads CSAVRGTGNTIYF. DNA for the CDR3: TGCAGCGCTGTCAGGGGGACTGGAAACACCATATATTTT.

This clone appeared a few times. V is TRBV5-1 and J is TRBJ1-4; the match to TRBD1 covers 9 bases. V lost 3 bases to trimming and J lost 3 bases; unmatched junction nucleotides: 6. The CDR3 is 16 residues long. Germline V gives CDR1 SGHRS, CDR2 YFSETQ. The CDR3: CASSSLQGAPNEKLFF. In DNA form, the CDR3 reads TGCGCCAGCAGCTCGTTACAGGGGGCCCCTAATGAAAAACTGTTTTTT.

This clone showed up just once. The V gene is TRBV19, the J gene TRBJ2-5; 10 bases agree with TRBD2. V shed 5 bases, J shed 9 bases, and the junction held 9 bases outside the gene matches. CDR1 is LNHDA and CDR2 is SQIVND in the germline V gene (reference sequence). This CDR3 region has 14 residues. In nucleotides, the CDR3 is TGTGCCAGTAGTGGACTAGCGGAGGGTGGGGCCCAGTACTTC. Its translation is CASSGLAEGGAQYF.

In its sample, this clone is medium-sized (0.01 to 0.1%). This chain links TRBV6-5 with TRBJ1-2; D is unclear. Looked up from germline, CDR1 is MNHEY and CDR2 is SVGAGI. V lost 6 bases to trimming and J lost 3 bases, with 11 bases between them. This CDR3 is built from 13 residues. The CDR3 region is CASSPPGYYGYTF. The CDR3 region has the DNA TGTGCCAGCAGCCCCCCGGGATACTATGGCTACACCTTC.

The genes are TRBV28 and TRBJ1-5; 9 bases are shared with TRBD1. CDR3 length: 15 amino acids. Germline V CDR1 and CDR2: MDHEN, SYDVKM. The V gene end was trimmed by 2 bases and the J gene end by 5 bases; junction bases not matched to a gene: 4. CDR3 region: CASSLPGQGYQPQHF. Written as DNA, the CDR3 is TGTGCCAGCAGTTTACCAGGACAGGGGTATCAGCCCCAGCATTTT.

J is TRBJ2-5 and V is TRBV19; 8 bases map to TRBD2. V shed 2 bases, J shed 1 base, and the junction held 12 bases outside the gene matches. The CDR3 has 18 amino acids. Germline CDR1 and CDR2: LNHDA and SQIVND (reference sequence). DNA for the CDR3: TGTGCCAGTAGTATATCCCTTGCCCGGACTAGCAGCCAAGAGACCCAGTACTTC. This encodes CASSISLARTSSQETQYF.

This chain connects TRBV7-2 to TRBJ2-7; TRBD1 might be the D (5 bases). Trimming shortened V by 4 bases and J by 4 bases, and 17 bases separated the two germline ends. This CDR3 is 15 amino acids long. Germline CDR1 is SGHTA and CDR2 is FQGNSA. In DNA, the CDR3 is TGTGCCAGCAGCTCCCCTTTAAGGGGCCAATACGAGCAGTACTTC. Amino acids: CASSSPLRGQYEQYF.

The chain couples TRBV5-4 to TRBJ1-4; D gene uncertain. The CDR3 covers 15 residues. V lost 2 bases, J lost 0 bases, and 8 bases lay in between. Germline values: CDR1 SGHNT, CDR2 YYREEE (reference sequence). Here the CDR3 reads CASSFGGTTNEKLFF. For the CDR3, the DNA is TGTGCCAGCAGCTTCGGAGGGACAACTAATGAAAAACTGTTTTTT.

As DNA, the CDR3 is TGTGCCAGCAGCCCGGATAGCGGGAGCTCCTACAATGAGCAGTTCTTC. Protein sequence: CASSPDSGSSYNEQFF. V gene TRBV7-9 combines with J gene TRBJ2-1, with 9 bases that match TRBD2. Germline V gives CDR1 SEHNR, CDR2 FQNEAQ (reference sequence). The CDR3 totals 16 residues. V was clipped by 5 bases and J by 0 bases; unmatched bases: 5.

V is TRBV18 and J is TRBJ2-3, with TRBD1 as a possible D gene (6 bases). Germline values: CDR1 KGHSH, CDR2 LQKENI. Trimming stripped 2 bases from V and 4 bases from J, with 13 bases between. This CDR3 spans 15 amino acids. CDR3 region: CASSPNTGRADTQYF. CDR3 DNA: TGTGCCAGCTCACCAAATACAGGGAGAGCAGATACGCAGTATTTT.

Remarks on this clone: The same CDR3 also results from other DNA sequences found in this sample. The CDR3 region has the DNA TGTGCCAGCAGCCAAGTACGGGGATTGGGGGAGACCCAGTACTTC. It encodes CASSQVRGLGETQYF. The chain recombines TRBV14 with TRBJ2-5, with D possibly TRBD2 on 5 matching bases. V gave up 1 base and J gave up 5 bases, with 14 bases separating them. Germline V gene data show CDR1 as SGHDN and CDR2 as FVKESK. The CDR3 length is 15 residues.

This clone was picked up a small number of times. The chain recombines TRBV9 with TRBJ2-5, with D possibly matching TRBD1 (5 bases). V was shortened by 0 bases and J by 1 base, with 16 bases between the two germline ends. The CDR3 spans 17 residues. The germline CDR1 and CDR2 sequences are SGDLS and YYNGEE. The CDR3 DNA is TGTGCCAGCAGCGTAGGACAGCTCAGTACCCTCCAAGAGACCCAGTACTTC. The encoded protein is CASSVGQLSTLQETQYF.

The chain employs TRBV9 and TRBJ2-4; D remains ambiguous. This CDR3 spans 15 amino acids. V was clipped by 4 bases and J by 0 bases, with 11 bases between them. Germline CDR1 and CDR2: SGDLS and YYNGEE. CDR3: CASSPTNLAKNIQYF. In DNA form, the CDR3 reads TGTGCCAGCAGCCCCACTAACCTAGCCAAAAACATTCAGTACTTC. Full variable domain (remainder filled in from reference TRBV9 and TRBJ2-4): DSGVTQTPKHLITATGQRVTLRCSPRSGDLSVYWYQQSLDQGLQFLIQYYNGEERAKGNILERFSAQQFPDLHSELNLSSLELGDSALYFCASSPTNLAKNIQYFGAGTRLSVL.

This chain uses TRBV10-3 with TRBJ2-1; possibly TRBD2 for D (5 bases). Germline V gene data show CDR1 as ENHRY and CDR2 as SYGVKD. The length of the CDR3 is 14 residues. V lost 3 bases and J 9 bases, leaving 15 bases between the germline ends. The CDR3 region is CAISDAGGSSEQFF. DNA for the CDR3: TGTGCCATCAGTGATGCAGGAGGATCAAGTGAGCAGTTCTTC.